Presented here are 7 T cell receptor beta chains from one specimen sequenced in a study of PD-L1 blockade in urothelial cancer. The protocol was immunoSEQ multiplex PCR, while the TCRdb copy is restricted to in-frame clones and leaves out a portion. This table has roughly 130,000 clones, around 85% appearing once. As to time point: pretreatment peripheral blood. This specimen was PBMCs, taken around atezolizumab (anti-PD-L1) treatment. All receptors derive from a man in his forties or fifties with urothelial cancer.

This chain connects TRBV7-9 to TRBJ1-4; TRBD1 might be the D (5 bases). The V end was cut by 1 base, the J end by 5 bases, with 8 bases between. CDR1 is SEHNR and CDR2 is FQNEAQ in the germline V gene (reference sequence). This CDR3 spans 14 amino acids. CDR3 residues: CASSLGQGNEKLFF. In DNA form, the CDR3 reads TGTGCCAGCAGCTTAGGGCAGGGCAATGAAAAACTGTTTTTT.

The chain combines TRBV7-6 with TRBJ1-4; perhaps TRBD1 as D (5 bases). CDR3 size: 12 residues. Germline CDR1 is SGHVS and CDR2 is FNYEAQ. Trimming pared 2 bases from V and 7 bases from J, leaving 5 bases between. CDR3 sequence reads: CASSLQGEKLFF. CDR3 nucleotides: TGTGCCAGCAGCTTACAGGGTGAAAAACTGTTTTTT.

V is TRBV30 and J is TRBJ2-1, with 7 positions matching TRBD2. Trimming cost V 0 bases and J 0 bases; bases outside gene matches: 2. The CDR3 sequence is 15 residues long. Germline CDR1 reads GTSNPN; CDR2 reads SVGIG (reference sequence). Written as DNA, the CDR3 is TGTGCCTGGAGTGTAGGCGGGGGCTCCTACAATGAGCAGTTCTTC. This encodes CAWSVGGGSYNEQFF. The full variable domain, completed using reference TRBV30 and TRBJ2-1, is SQTIHQWPATLVQPVGSPLSLECTVEGTSNPNLYWYRQAAGRGLQLLFYSVGIGQISSEVPQNLSASRPQDRQFILSSKKLLLSDSGFYLCAWSVGGGSYNEQFFGPGTRLTVL.

The gene calls are TRBV6-1 and TRBJ2-7; TRBD2 matches at 9 bases. The ends lost 10 bases at V and 1 base at J; junction bases unmatched: 2. Germline lookup yields CDR1 MNHNS and CDR2 SASEGT. The CDR3 contains 12 residues. The CDR3 nucleotides read TGTGCCACCACTAGCGGGTCCTACGAGCAGTACTTC. Amino acids: CATTSGSYEQYF.

This clone was seen a few times. The rearrangement links TRBV19 to TRBJ2-2; D possibly corresponds to TRBD2 (5 bases). The germline CDR1 and CDR2 sequences are LNHDA and SQIVND (reference sequence). V lost 7 bases and J 3 bases, leaving 15 bases between the germline ends. The CDR3 spans 15 residues. For the CDR3, the DNA is TGTGCCAGTATTAGAAGTGGGAGTGACACCGGGGAGCTGTTTTTT. Translated: CASIRSGSDTGELFF.

The V call is TRBV5-1, the J call TRBJ1-2; TRBD1 matches at 7 bases. The germline V gene encodes CDR1 SGHRS and CDR2 YFSETQ. Germline trimming cut 5 bases from V and 4 bases from J; bases unmatched to any gene: 8. The CDR3 is 14 residues long. The CDR3 region is CASSRDSFLYGYTF. In DNA, the CDR3 is TGCGCCAGCAGTCGGGACAGCTTTCTCTATGGCTACACCTTC.

The CDR3 DNA follows: TGTGCCAGCAGCTTGCAGTCCTACGAGCAGTACTTC. This encodes CASSLQSYEQYF. The chain couples TRBV7-9 to TRBJ2-7; D is ambiguous. V was cut by 3 bases and J by 1 base, with 4 bases left in between. The CDR3 totals 12 residues. CDR1 and CDR2 (germline): SEHNR, FQNEAQ (reference sequence).